The rows below give T cell receptor beta chains drawn from one sample of a study of technical replicates of blood from a handful of donors. The data were produced by immunoSEQ multiplex PCR, yet TCRdb's version contains in-frame clones alone and is incomplete. This repertoire shows some 75,000 clones, 90% to 98% found once; its top ten account for approximately 0.3%. The sample consisted of T cells isolated from PBMCs. Receptors originate from a human donor in good health. Each CDR3 is given with its conserved first and last residue. D genes are given only for firm matches. Rows may omit the clone size; those that give it use once, few, many or a size class.

D	size	V	J	DNA	CDR3
TRBD1	-	TRBV2	TRBJ1-1	TGTGCCAGCAAGGAGGGGGCCTTGAACACTGAAGCTTTCTTT	CASKEGALNTEAFF
-	-	TRBV25-1	TRBJ2-2	TGTGCCTCTCAGCCTAGGACAGTCAACACCGGGGAGCTGTTTTTT	CASQPRTVNTGELFF
-	-	TRBV30	TRBJ1-2	TGTGCCTGGACTATGACAAGGAGGTACACCTTC	CAWTMTRRYTF
-	-	TRBV7-8	TRBJ2-3	TGTGCCAGCAGCTGGGTAGCAGCCCCAGATACGCAGTATTTT	CASSWVAAPDTQYF
-	-	TRBV4-3	TRBJ2-1	TGCGCCAGCAGCCCTTTTGGGCGGGGAGGAGGCAATGAGCAGTTCTTC	CASSPFGRGGGNEQFF
-	once	TRBV6-5	TRBJ2-6	TGTGCCAGCAGCTCAGGTTACTCTGGGGCCAACGTCCTGACTTTC	CASSSGYSGANVLTF
-	-	TRBV19	TRBJ2-7	TGTGCCAGTAGTATAAACCTAGAAACCTACGAGCAGTACTTC	CASSINLETYEQYF
-	once	TRBV27	TRBJ1-4	TGTGCCAGCAGTTTAGGTCCGGTTTGGCAGGGGCCTGAAAAACTGTTTTTT	CASSLGPVWQGPEKLFF
TRBD1	few	TRBV30	TRBJ2-7	TGTGCCTGGAGCGATTTTGACAGGGCGGCCTACGAGCAGTACTTC	CAWSDFDRAAYEQYF
-	-	TRBV14	TRBJ2-3	TGTGCCAGCAGCCAATATTGGGGCAGCACAGATACGCAGTATTTT	CASSQYWGSTDTQYF
TRBD1	-	TRBV13	TRBJ2-5	TGTGCCAGCAGACTTGAGACAGGGGGACAAGAGACCCAGTACTTC	CASRLETGGQETQYF
-	-	TRBV5-1	TRBJ2-7	TGCGCCAGCAGCTTTGAGGGAGTGTCCTACGAGCAGTACTTC	CASSFEGVSYEQYF
TRBD1	-	TRBV11-3	TRBJ2-7	TGTGCCAGCAGCTTTAACAGACAGGGCAGCGAGCAGTACTTC	CASSFNRQGSEQYF
-	once	TRBV11-3	TRBJ1-1	TGTGCCAGCAGCTACACAGGGTTAGGAACTGAAGCTTTCTTT	CASSYTGLGTEAFF
TRBD1	-	TRBV29-1	TRBJ2-1	TGCAGCGAGAGTCCAGGGGGCGGGTACAATGAGCAGTTCTTC	CSESPGGGYNEQFF
TRBD1	-	TRBV28	TRBJ2-7	TGTGCCAGCAACCAGGGGGCTAAACTCGAGCAGTACTTC	CASNQGAKLEQYF
-	-	TRBV29-1	TRBJ2-7	TGCAGCGTTCATAGGGGATACGAGCAGTACTTC	CSVHRGYEQYF
TRBD1	-	TRBV9	TRBJ2-6	TGTGCCAGCACACAGGGGGCTGGGGCCAACGTCCTGACTTTC	CASTQGAGANVLTF
TRBD2	once	TRBV10-3	TRBJ2-3	TGTGCCATCAGTGTCTCTCCTAGCGGGGATTTTAGCACAGATACGCAGTATTTT	CAISVSPSGDFSTDTQYF
TRBD2	-	TRBV7-6	TRBJ2-1	TGTGCCAGCAGCTTAAGAGGGGGGGGGAGAGCGGGAGGATTCCTCTCCTACAATGAGCAGTTCTTC	CASSLRGGGRAGGFLSYNEQFF
TRBD1	-	TRBV7-6	TRBJ1-4	TGTGCCAGCAGCATGGGACAGCCTTTAACTAATGAAAAACTGTTTTTT	CASSMGQPLTNEKLFF
TRBD2	once	TRBV7-9	TRBJ2-1	TGTGCCAGCAGCTTAGGGTGGGAGGGAAATGAGCAGTTCTTC	CASSLGWEGNEQFF
-	-	TRBV7-3	TRBJ1-1	TGTGCCAGCAGCTTAAACACCGTTGGTACTGAAGCTTTCTTT	CASSLNTVGTEAFF
-	-	TRBV6-5	TRBJ1-2	TGTGCCAGCAGTTGGGGCAACTTTGGCTACACCTTC	CASSWGNFGYTF
-	-	TRBV4-2	TRBJ1-1	TGTGCCAGCAGCCAAGCTTCTCGACAGAACACTGAAGCTTTCTTT	CASSQASRQNTEAFF
TRBD1	-	TRBV29-1	TRBJ1-5	TGCAGCGCCGGGACAGGGGTACATCAGCCCCAGCATTTT	CSAGTGVHQPQHF